This TCR beta chain was sequenced in a study of cytomegalovirus exposure and HLA in healthy donors. After removal of 0 bases from V and 2 bases from J, the junction contained 6 bases not matched to a gene. Germline CDR1 and CDR2: MRHNA and SNTAGT. The CDR3 runs to 17 residues. Donors in the study were healthy people who gave bone marrow. A multiplex PCR was run with 60 Vbeta primers and 13 Jbeta primers. The table came from immunoSEQ multiplex PCR; TCRdb's copy has only in-frame clones and leaves some out. Of about 200,000 clones in the sample, 60% to 80% were seen once. The chain uses TRBV6-4 and TRBJ2-1; 8 bases map to TRBD1. Sequencing was done on a sample of PBMCs. The source of this sequence is a woman aged 25-40 years in good health and CMV-seronegative. CDR3 amino acids: CASSDSPNRGAYNEQFF. The CDR3 DNA follows: TGTGCCAGCAGTGACTCGCCTAACAGGGGGGCCTACAATGAGCAGTTCTTC.